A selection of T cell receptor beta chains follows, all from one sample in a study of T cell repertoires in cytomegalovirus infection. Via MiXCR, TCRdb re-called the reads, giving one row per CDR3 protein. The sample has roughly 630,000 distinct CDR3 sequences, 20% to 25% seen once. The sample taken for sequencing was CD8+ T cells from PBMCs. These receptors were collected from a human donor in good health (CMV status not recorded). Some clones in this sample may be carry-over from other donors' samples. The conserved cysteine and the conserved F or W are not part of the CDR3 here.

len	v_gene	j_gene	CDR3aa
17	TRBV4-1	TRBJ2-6	ASSQPLGTPATGANVLT
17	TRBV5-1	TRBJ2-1	ASTSDLYFGTRPYNEQF
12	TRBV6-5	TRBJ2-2	ASSYDEGTGELF
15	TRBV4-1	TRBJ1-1	ASSLTTLGPLNTEAF
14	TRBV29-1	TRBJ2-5	SALWAERGDQETQY
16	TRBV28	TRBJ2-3	ASSFWGSESLFTDTQY
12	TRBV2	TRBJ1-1	ASTDRGGNAEAF
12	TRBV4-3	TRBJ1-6	ASRYRGENSPLH
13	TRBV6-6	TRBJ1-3	VSSAHPSSGNTIY
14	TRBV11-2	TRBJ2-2	ASSFPGQGGTGELF
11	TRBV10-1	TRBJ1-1	ASTGGVWTEAF
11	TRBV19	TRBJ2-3	ASTNGGTDTQY
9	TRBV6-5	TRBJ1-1	ATFRGTEAF
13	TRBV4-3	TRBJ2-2	ASSQELGGTGELF
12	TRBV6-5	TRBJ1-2	ASSYPGAVYGYT
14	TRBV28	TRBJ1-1	ASSSGTGSLLAEAF
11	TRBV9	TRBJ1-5	ASSVGERQPQH
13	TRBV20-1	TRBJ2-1	SARDRGSTYNEQF
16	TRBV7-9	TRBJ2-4	ASSLVGGGYLAKNIQY
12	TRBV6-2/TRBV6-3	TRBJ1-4	ASSPGTGLEKLF
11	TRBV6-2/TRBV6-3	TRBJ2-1	ASSLTSYNEQF
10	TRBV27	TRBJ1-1	ASSAGRGEAF
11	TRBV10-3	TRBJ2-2	AIRIGSDGELF
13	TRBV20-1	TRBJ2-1	SAKTSFGSYNEQF
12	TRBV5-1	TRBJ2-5	ASSLPGEQETQY